This TCR beta chain derives from a study of blood T cell repertoires in COVID-19. Study-level background: The United States, Italy and Spain provided the acute and convalescent COVID-19 samples.

Per the original data handling: How many nucleated cells were present was estimated from reference gene primer amplification. Clones were read by immunoSEQ multiplex PCR, and TCRdb kept only the in-frame ones, dropping some. For V, J and clone size, that table is used; D and trimming come from the DNA. The sample shows about 350,000 clones, approximately 89% of them seen only once. Germline CDR1 reads LGHNA; CDR2 reads YNFKEQ. Trimming pared 4 bases from V and 6 bases from J, leaving 12 bases between. This CDR3 is 14 amino acids long. This chain joins TRBV4-2 and TRBJ2-2; possible D gene TRBD2, 6 bases. The sequence was obtained from a woman in her sixties with COVID-19, enrolled during active disease. The specimen sequenced was peripheral blood. DNA of the CDR3: TGTGCCAGCAGCCTCGGAGGGCATCCCGGGGAGCTGTTTTTT. Encoded protein: CASSLGGHPGELFF.